This entry lists 16 T cell receptor beta chains sequenced from one sample in a study of blood T cell repertoires in COVID-19. Some clones are missing from TCRdb's copy, which holds only in-frame ones; the method was immunoSEQ multiplex PCR. The table includes about 220,000 clones, 70% to 85% detected once. Sequencing was done on a sample of peripheral blood. The receptors come from a middle-aged man who had recovered from COVID-19.

This clone has ten or more counts. The chain is built from TRBV7-6 and TRBJ1-1, with 8 bases identical to TRBD1. Looked up from germline, CDR1 is SGHVS and CDR2 is FNYEAQ. V was pared by 5 bases and J by 6 bases, with 11 bases of the junction left unmatched. The CDR3 extends over 15 amino acids. The CDR3 nucleotides are TGTGCCAGCAGCCGCAACACAGGGGGTTTCGCTGAAGCTTTCTTT. This encodes CASSRNTGGFAEAFF.

The chain is built from TRBV6-5 and TRBJ1-1, with D tentatively TRBD1 (6 bases). V gave up 6 bases and J gave up 0 bases, with 14 bases separating them. The CDR3 extends over 15 amino acids. Germline values: CDR1 MNHEY, CDR2 SVGAGI. CDR3 region: CASSLAGDMNTEAFF. DNA for the CDR3: TGTGCCAGCAGCTTAGCCGGGGACATGAACACTGAAGCTTTCTTT.

As to this clone: An end of the junction does not agree with germline; a read error may underlie this. The J gene is TRBJ1-1, the V gene TRBV5-1; D may be TRBD1 (6 bases). Germline loops: CDR1 SGHRS, CDR2 YFSETQ. The CDR3 spans 14 residues. The CDR3 spells CASTLDSMNTEAFF. Here the CDR3 DNA reads TGCGCCAGCACCTTGGACAGCATGAACACTGAAGCTTTCTTT.

The chain joins TRBV6-1 to TRBJ2-7; 8 bases fit TRBD1. CDR3 length: 14 amino acids. Germline loops: CDR1 MNHNS, CDR2 SASEGT. The V gene end was trimmed by 3 bases and the J gene end by 1 base; junction bases not matched to a gene: 2. In DNA, the CDR3 is TGTGCCAGCAGTGACGGACAGGGATCCTACGAGCAGTACTTC. It codes for CASSDGQGSYEQYF.

The chain is built from TRBV6-5 and TRBJ2-7; D is perhaps TRBD1 (6 bases). V lost 5 bases, J lost 0 bases, and 14 bases lay in between. Germline V CDR1 and CDR2: MNHEY, SVGAGI. The CDR3 length is 15 residues. The DNA of the CDR3 is TGTGCCAGCAGTCGACAGGCTACCTTCTCCTACGAGCAGTACTTC. Protein: CASSRQATFSYEQYF.

The chain recombines TRBV2 with TRBJ2-1; 7 positions agree with TRBD1. Germline CDR1 and CDR2: SNHLY and FYNNEI. CDR3 length: 16 amino acids. V dropped 6 bases and J dropped 4; count of bases not matched to a gene: 12. In nucleotides, the CDR3 is TGTGCCAGCAGCTCGGACAGGTATTCGGATTACAATGAGCAGTTCTTC. It encodes CASSSDRYSDYNEQFF.

The sample holds one count of this clone. The V and J genes are TRBV5-1 and TRBJ2-3; 7 nucleotides match TRBD2. From germline, CDR1 is SGHRS and CDR2 YFSETQ. V was pared by 4 bases and J by 3 bases, with 11 bases of the junction left unmatched. The CDR3 contains 16 residues. The CDR3 protein is CASSPVAGVITDTQYF. In DNA, the CDR3 is TGCGCCAGCAGCCCGGTGGCGGGAGTGATAACAGATACGCAGTATTTT.

The chain joins TRBV27 to TRBJ1-5, with D perhaps matching TRBD1 (5 bases). Per the germline V gene, CDR1 is MNHEY and CDR2 is SMNVEV (reference sequence). The CDR3 consists of 12 residues. Trimming took 5 bases from V and 9 from J, leaving 11 bases between them. The CDR3 DNA follows: TGTGCCAGCAGTCGGACCGGGGGGCCCCAGCATTTT. This encodes CASSRTGGPQHF.

The chain has TRBV11-3 and TRBJ2-1, with D possibly TRBD1 on 6 matching bases. Germline CDR1 SGHNT, CDR2 YENEEA. Trimming removed 5 bases at V and 14 bases at J, with 19 bases between. The CDR3 consists of 13 residues. CDR3 DNA sequence: TGTGCCAGCAGCGAAGTCGCCGGGACAAGAGAGTTCTTC. It codes for CASSEVAGTREFF. The full variable domain, completed using reference TRBV11-3 and TRBJ2-1, is EAGVVQSPRYKIIEKKQPVAFWCNPISGHNTLYWYLQNLGQGPELLIRYENEEAVDDSQLPKDRFSAERLKGVDSTLKIQPAELGDSAVYLCASSEVAGTREFFGPGTRLTVL.

V usage is TRBV7-2 and J usage is TRBJ1-1, with D possibly being TRBD1 (5 bases). Trimming removed 0 bases from V and 11 bases from J, with 13 bases in between. In germline, CDR1 is SGHTA, CDR2 FQGNSA. The CDR3 is made up of 13 amino acids. As DNA, the CDR3 is TGTGCCAGCAGCTTAGCGCAGGGATCTGTGGCTTTCTTT. It yields the protein CASSLAQGSVAFF. Using reference TRBV7-2 and TRBJ1-1 for the parts outside the CDR3, the full variable domain is GAGVSQSPSNKVTEKGKDVELRCDPISGHTALYWYRQSLGQGLEFLIYFQGNSAPDKSGLPSDRFSAERTGGSVSTLTIQRTQQEDSAVYLCASSLAQGSVAFFGQGTRLTVV.

The chain recombines TRBV3-1 (or the pseudogene TRBV3-2) with TRBJ1-1; 8 positions agree with TRBD1. The CDR3 has 15 amino acids. From germline, CDR1 is LGHDT and CDR2 YNNKEL (reference sequence). Unmatched junction bases numbered 1, after V lost 0 bases and J lost 1 base. Here the CDR3 DNA reads TGTGCCAGCAGCCAAGAGGGACAGGAGAACACTGAAGCTTTCTTT. Protein sequence: CASSQEGQENTEAFF.

The chain employs TRBV30 and TRBJ1-4; D is ambiguous. This CDR3 is built from 14 residues. Trimming left V 4 bases short and J 4 bases short, with 13 bases between. CDR1 is GTSNPN, CDR2 SVGIG, per germline (reference sequence). The CDR3 loop is CAWNKDGNNEKLFF. The CDR3 DNA reads as TGTGCCTGGAACAAAGACGGGAATAATGAAAAACTGTTTTTT.

J is TRBJ2-3 and V is TRBV10-3; D is undetermined. Germline CDR1 reads ENHRY; CDR2 reads SYGVKD. V was cut by 6 bases and J by 0 bases, with 4 bases left in between. The CDR3 extends over 12 amino acids. The CDR3 DNA follows: TGTGCCATCAGCCTTAGCACAGATACGCAGTATTTT. Protein product: CAISLSTDTQYF.

This clone has a handful of counts. This chain uses TRBV4-1 with TRBJ1-5; 8 positions agree with TRBD1. The trim removed 0 bases at V and 6 bases at J, leaving 1 base unmatched. The CDR3 is 14 residues long. Germline V gives CDR1 MGHRA, CDR2 YSYEKL. The CDR3 region is CASSQDRGRQPQHF. In DNA, the CDR3 is TGCGCCAGCAGCCAAGACAGGGGGCGTCAGCCCCAGCATTTT.

V and J are TRBV19 and TRBJ1-2; TRBD1 matches at 8 bases. The germline V gene has CDR1 LNHDA and CDR2 SQIVND (reference sequence). Unmatched junction bases numbered 8, after V lost 5 bases and J lost 0 bases. The length of the CDR3 is 16 residues. The chain's CDR3 is CASSPPGTGANYGYTF. The CDR3 bases are TGTGCCAGTAGTCCGCCCGGGACAGGAGCTAACTATGGCTACACCTTC.

This clone showed up just a few times. The rearrangement uses TRBV11-3 and TRBJ2-2, with TRBD2 matching over 7 bases. J gave up 0 bases and V 5 bases, and 6 bases lay outside the gene matches. The CDR3 is made up of 16 amino acids. Germline V gives CDR1 SGHNT, CDR2 YENEEA. Here the CDR3 reads CASSPSGPTNTGELFF. In DNA, the CDR3 is TGTGCCAGCAGCCCTAGCGGCCCAACGAACACCGGGGAGCTGTTTTTT.